This TCR beta chain was recovered during a study of CD8 T cells in ankylosing spondylitis. A quantitative 5'-RACE method, one with molecular barcodes, was used to make TCR beta libraries. TCRdb analysed the 5' RACE reads with MiXCR anew, one entry per CDR3 protein. This table has 150,000 to 200,000 distinct CDR3 sequences, under 35% appearing once. General observations from the study: A TCR beta motif of several highly homologous variants seemed to mark ankylosing spondylitis blood. As reported, disease-linked clones showed significant enrichment in matched ankylosing spondylitis synovial fluid. There were earlier reports of some motif variants in reactive arthritis synovial fluid and blood.

Details on this clonotype: Its specificity is not known.

V lost 2 bases to trimming and J lost 5 bases, with 10 bases between them. The germline V gene has CDR1 SGHDT and CDR2 YYEEEE. The CDR3 is made up of 13 amino acids. Sequenced: synovial fluid, either unsorted or a sorted T cell fraction (not recorded which). V gene TRBV5-6 combines with J gene TRBJ2-5; D uncertain. The TCR was taken from a male donor with ankylosing spondylitis. CDR3 DNA sequence: TGTGCCAGCAGCTTAGGCAGGCAGGAGACCCAGTACTTC. Translated, it gives CASSLGRQETQYF.